These 20 T cell receptor beta chains share one sample of origin, sequenced in a study of human T cells and chemical hapten exposure. TCRdb itself ran the RACE reads through MiXCR, one entry per CDR3 protein. The sample holds some 90,000 distinct CDR3 sequences, about an eighth seen once. Time point here: patch test 2, 6 weeks after DPC sensitization. Treatment noted: therapeutic diphenylcyclopropenone sensitization with weekly scalp DPC. Source: whole blood, taken in connection with sensitization to the hapten diphenylcyclopropenone (DPC). These TCRs come from a woman between 35 and 50 years old with alopecia areata. Some clones in this sample may be carry-over from other donors' samples.

This clonotype was seen at least ten times. The chain joins TRBV11-2 to TRBJ2-3; the match to TRBD2 covers 8 bases. Germline V lookup: CDR1 SGHAT, CDR2 FQNNGV. There are 17 residues in the CDR3. V gave up 5 bases and J gave up 2 bases; unmatched junction bases: 12. The CDR3 DNA sequence: TGTGCCAGCAGCGCTACTAGGCTAGCGGGCCTCACAGATACGCAGTATTTT. As protein: CASSATRLAGLTDTQYF. The full variable domain, its missing parts supplied by reference TRBV11-2 and TRBJ2-3, is EAGVAQSPRYKIIEKRQSVAFWCNPISGHATLYWYQQILGQGPKLLIQFQNNGVVDDSQLPKDRFSAERLKGVDSTLKIQPAKLEDSAVYLCASSATRLAGLTDTQYFGPGTRLTVL.

This clonotype was observed many times. V gene TRBV7-9 combines with J gene TRBJ1-2; D remains ambiguous. CDR1 and CDR2 from the germline V gene are SEHNR and FQNEAQ (reference sequence). The CDR3 has 14 amino acids. V was clipped by 2 bases and J by 2 bases, with 9 bases between them. This CDR3 reads CASSLYAVNYGYTF. The CDR3 bases are TGTGCCAGCAGCTTATACGCAGTGAACTATGGCTACACCTTC.

The chain carries TRBV6-5 and TRBJ1-3, with TRBD1 as a possible D gene (6 bases). CDR1 and CDR2 (germline): MNHEY, SVGAGI. CDR3 length: 16 residues. V dropped 4 bases and J dropped 3 bases, with 16 bases sitting between them. CDR3 sequence: CASSSPDRGLGNTIYF. In nucleotides, the CDR3 is TGTGCCAGCAGTTCTCCGGACAGAGGGCTTGGAAACACCATATATTTT.

This clonotype was counted at least ten times. The chain uses TRBV20-1 and TRBJ2-1; no definite D call. With 4 bases removed from V and 0 bases from J, the gap between germline ends came to 10 bases. The CDR3 sequence is 14 residues long. CDR1 is DFQATT and CDR2 is SNEGSKA in the germline V gene (reference sequence). CDR3 protein: CSATDLSSYNEQFF. The CDR3 DNA reads as TGCAGTGCTACCGACTTAAGCTCCTACAATGAGCAGTTCTTC.

The rearrangement links TRBV6-1 to TRBJ2-5, with D possibly TRBD1 on 6 matching bases. With 5 bases removed from V and 1 base from J, the gap between germline ends came to 17 bases. This CDR3 contains 16 residues. The V gene's germline CDR1 is MNHNS and CDR2 SASEGT. CDR3 region: CASSSGQLIPQETQYF. The CDR3 coding sequence is TGTGCCAGCAGTTCCGGACAGCTCATCCCCCAAGAGACCCAGTACTTC.

This clonotype was picked up many times. V usage is TRBV4-2 and J usage is TRBJ1-5; the D is unclear. V was shortened by 6 bases and J by 0 bases, with 12 bases between the two germline ends. CDR1 and CDR2 from the germline V gene are LGHNA and YNFKEQ. This CDR3 region has 15 residues. In DNA, the CDR3 is TGTGCCAGCAGACCATCGGAGTTTAGCAATCAGCCCCAGCATTTT. It encodes CASRPSEFSNQPQHF.

Ten or more counts support this clonotype. V gene TRBV29-1 combines with J gene TRBJ1-1; D is unresolved. Germline-derived CDR1 and CDR2 are SQVTM and ANQGSEA. Trimming took off 6 bases at V and 1 base at J, with 15 bases between the two ends. The CDR3 loop spans 14 amino acids. The CDR3 DNA reads as TGCAGCGTGCCCGAGGGAGTATCGAACACTGAAGCTTTCTTT. Encoded protein: CSVPEGVSNTEAFF.

The table lists this clonotype with a few counts. The CDR3 region has the DNA TGCCTCTTCAAAGGAGACAGGCCCGGAAACACCATATATTTT. It translates to CLFKGDRPGNTIYF. The gene calls are TRBV29-1 and TRBJ1-3, with a tentative D call TRBD1 (6 bases). This CDR3 spans 14 amino acids. Germline CDR1 is SQVTM and CDR2 is ANQGSEA. Drawing the rest from reference TRBV29-1 and TRBJ1-3, the complete variable domain is SAVISQKPSRDICQRGTSLTIQCQVDSQVTMMFWYRQQPGQSLTLIATANQGSEATYESGFVIDKFPISRPNLTFSTLTVSNMSPEDSSIYLCLFKGDRPGNTIYFGEGSWLTVV.

This clonotype was seen at least ten times. The chain uses TRBV7-2 and TRBJ2-6; 8 positions agree with TRBD1. Germline lookup yields CDR1 SGHTA and CDR2 FQGNSA. This CDR3 contains 17 residues. J lost 1 base, V lost 3 bases, and 5 bases had no gene match. The CDR3 DNA sequence: TGTGCCAGCAGCTTGGACAGGGCGAGTTCTGGGGCCAACGTCCTGACTTTC. Translation gives CASSLDRASSGANVLTF. Full variable domain (rest looked up from reference TRBV7-2 and TRBJ2-6): GAGVSQSPSNKVTEKGKDVELRCDPISGHTALYWYRQSLGQGLEFLIYFQGNSAPDKSGLPSDRFSAERTGGSVSTLTIQRTQQEDSAVYLCASSLDRASSGANVLTFGAGSRLTVL.

The table lists this clonotype with many counts. Here the CDR3 reads CASSSGQQARRETQYF. CDR3 sequence (DNA): TGTGCCAGCAGTTCGGGTCAACAGGCCCGCAGGGAGACCCAGTACTTC. The genes are TRBV6-2 or TRBV6-3 and TRBJ2-5; a possible D gene is TRBD1 (5 bases). Deletions cut 4 bases from V and 5 bases from J, with 20 bases between. Germline assignment: CDR1 MNHEY and CDR2 SVGEGT. This CDR3 contains 16 residues.

This clonotype was counted many times. The chain is built from TRBV19 and TRBJ1-1; D uncertain. This CDR3 region has 14 residues. Deletions cut 9 bases from V and 6 bases from J, with 20 bases between. CDR1 is LNHDA and CDR2 is SQIVND in the germline V gene (reference sequence). The DNA of the CDR3 is TGTGCCAGCATGGCGGGTGTGGGGTACGCTGAAGCTTTCTTT. Translated, it gives CASMAGVGYAEAFF.

The rearrangement links TRBV25-1 to TRBJ2-7; 7 positions match TRBD2. The CDR3 length is 14 residues. Germline CDR1 is MGHDK and CDR2 is SYGVNS. The ends lost 5 bases at V and 7 bases at J; junction bases unmatched: 11. CDR3 in amino acids: CASSSSIVGGEQYF. The CDR3 DNA is TGTGCCAGCAGTTCCTCGATTGTGGGGGGGGAGCAGTACTTC.

Only a few counts were recorded for this clonotype. The chain has TRBV6-2 or TRBV6-3 and TRBJ2-3, with D perhaps matching TRBD2 (6 bases). V was clipped by 0 bases and J by 5 bases, with 21 bases between them. The CDR3 has 18 residues. Germline-derived CDR1 and CDR2 are MNHEY and SVGEGT. This CDR3 reads CASSYSIGTPRLRDTQYF. The CDR3 DNA reads TGTGCCAGCAGTTACTCGATCGGGACTCCCAGGTTAAGAGATACGCAGTATTTT.

This clonotype was counted ten times or more. The chain couples TRBV27 to TRBJ2-3; D may be TRBD1 (6 bases). The V gene lost 6 bases and the J gene lost 14 bases, with 21 bases spanning the gap. CDR1 MNHEY and CDR2 SMNVEV come from the germline V gene (reference sequence). The CDR3 has 13 amino acids. CDR3 loop: CASSPSKGVRAYF. CDR3 DNA: TGTGCCAGCAGCCCCTCTAAGGGGGTACGGGCGTATTTT.

In this sample, this clonotype turned up once. At one boundary the junction diverges from the germline segment, which might be a read error. The chain joins TRBV6-6 to TRBJ1-1; a possible D gene is TRBD1 (5 bases). The CDR3 consists of 12 residues. Germline assignment: CDR1 MNHNY and CDR2 SVGAGI (reference sequence). The CDR3 DNA is TGTGCCAGCGCAGGGTCTAACACTGAAGCTTTGTTT. This gives the protein CASAGSNTEALF.

This clonotype was counted between two and nine times. This may stem from a read error, because a much larger clone lies one nucleotide away. The chain has TRBV11-2 and TRBJ1-2; TRBD1 agrees at 9 bases. V lost 5 bases, J lost 0 bases, and 1 base stayed unmatched. The CDR3 loop spans 14 amino acids. The V gene's germline CDR1 is SGHAT and CDR2 FQNNGV. The DNA for the CDR3 is TGTGCCAGCAGCCGGGACAGGGCTAACTATGGCTACACCTTC. Its protein is CASSRDRANYGYTF.

The rearrangement links TRBV6-6 to TRBJ2-6; maybe TRBD2 (6 bases). CDR1 and CDR2 from the germline V gene are MNHNY and SVGAGI (reference sequence). Trimming removed 8 bases from V and 0 bases from J, with 20 bases in between. The CDR3 is 18 amino acids. The CDR3 region has the DNA TGTGCCAGCTGCCATGGGGGGAGCTCCCTCTCTGGGGCCAACGTCCTGACTTTC. Translated, it gives CASCHGGSSLSGANVLTF.

This clonotype was seen at least ten times. The gene calls are TRBV7-2 and TRBJ2-3, with D tentatively TRBD1 (5 bases). Trimming took off 3 bases at V and 4 bases at J, with 14 bases between the two ends. CDR3 size: 15 residues. The germline CDR1 and CDR2 sequences are SGHTA and FQGNSA. The CDR3 spells CASSLAPWGSDTQYF. The CDR3 nucleotides read TGTGCCAGCAGCTTGGCCCCCTGGGGCTCAGATACGCAGTATTTT.

This clonotype was counted a few times. The genes are TRBV6-5 and TRBJ2-1; TRBD2 aligns across 8 bases. Germline loops: CDR1 MNHEY, CDR2 SVGAGI. The CDR3 is 15 amino acids. V was pared by 5 bases and J by 10 bases, with 13 bases of the junction left unmatched. CDR3: CASSRREGLVGEQFF. The CDR3 nucleotides read TGTGCCAGCAGTCGTCGGGAGGGCCTGGTAGGGGAGCAGTTCTTC.

In its sample, this clonotype was seen many times. V and J are TRBV7-7 and TRBJ2-5; tentatively, D is TRBD1 (6 bases). The length of the CDR3 is 15 residues. CDR1 is SSHAT and CDR2 is FNYEAQ in the germline V gene (reference sequence). Trimming left V 4 bases short and J 1 base short, with 13 bases between. Written as DNA, the CDR3 is TGTGCCAGCAGCTCAGCAGGGGCCGCCCAAGAGACCCAGTACTTC. It codes for CASSSAGAAQETQYF.